Described below is a single T cell receptor beta chain sequence and its context. The antigen is unknown. The data originate from a study of T cells in Graves' hyperthyroidism and ophthalmopathy. Exclusion criteria comprised uncontrolled infection, other autoimmune disease, pregnancy or lactation. Every diagnosis used clinical symptoms, serum thyroxine and TRAb, thyroid ultrasound and orbital computed tomography. Findings and caveats of the study: Ophthalmopathy cases were set apart from stable hyperthyroidism by a 13 V-J model. Most expanded thyroid clonotypes above 0.001 recurred in blood.

Trimming removed 6 bases from V and 6 bases from J, with 8 bases in between. The CDR3 has 11 amino acids. The V gene's germline CDR1 is SGHTA and CDR2 FQGNSA. RNA transcripts served as the template for amplifying TCR beta CDR3 regions. HTBI primers were employed in a first-round RT-PCR of the TCR CDR3. TCRdb reanalysed the multiplex PCR reads using MiXCR and keeps one entry per CDR3 protein. Altogether 500,000 to 800,000 distinct CDR3 sequences are present, about 45% being singletons, with the ten largest covering less than 9%. The chain recombines TRBV7-2 with TRBJ1-1, with D hard to call. The clonotype comes from an adult man with Graves' disease, either hyperthyroidism or ophthalmopathy (not recorded which). The material sequenced was peripheral blood or thyroid tissue (not recorded which). The CDR3 DNA reads as TGTGCCAGCAGTTTATGGCCTGAAGCTTTCTTT. Encoded protein: CASSLWPEAFF.